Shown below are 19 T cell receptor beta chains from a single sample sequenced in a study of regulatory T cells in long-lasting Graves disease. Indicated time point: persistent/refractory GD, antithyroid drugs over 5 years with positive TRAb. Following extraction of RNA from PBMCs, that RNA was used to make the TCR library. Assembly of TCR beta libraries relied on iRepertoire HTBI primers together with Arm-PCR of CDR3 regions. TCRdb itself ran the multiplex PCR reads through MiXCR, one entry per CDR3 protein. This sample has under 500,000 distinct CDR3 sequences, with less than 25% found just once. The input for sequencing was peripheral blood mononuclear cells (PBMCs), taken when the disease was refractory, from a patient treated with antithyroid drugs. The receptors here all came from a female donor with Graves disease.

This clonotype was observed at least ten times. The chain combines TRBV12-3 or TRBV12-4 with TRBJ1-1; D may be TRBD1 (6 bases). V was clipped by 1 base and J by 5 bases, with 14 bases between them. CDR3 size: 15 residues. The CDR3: CASSLDAGVGTEAFF. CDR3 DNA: TGTGCCAGCAGTTTAGATGCAGGGGTCGGGACTGAAGCTTTCTTT.

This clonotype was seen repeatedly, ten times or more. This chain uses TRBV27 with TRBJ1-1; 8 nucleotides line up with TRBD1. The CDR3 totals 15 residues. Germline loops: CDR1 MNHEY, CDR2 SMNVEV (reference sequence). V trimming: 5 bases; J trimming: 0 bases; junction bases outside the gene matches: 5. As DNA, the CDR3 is TGTGCCAGCAGTACAGGGGGGATAATGAACACTGAAGCTTTCTTT. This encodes CASSTGGIMNTEAFF.

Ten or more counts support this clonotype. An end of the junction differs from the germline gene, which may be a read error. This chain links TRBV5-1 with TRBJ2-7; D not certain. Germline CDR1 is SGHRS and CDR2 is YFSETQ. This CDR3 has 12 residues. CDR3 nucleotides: TGTGCCAGCAGCTTGAACGGCGACGAGCAGTACTTC. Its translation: CASSLNGDEQYF.

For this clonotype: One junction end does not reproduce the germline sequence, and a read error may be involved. The CDR3: CASSLTPSAPQRF. CDR3 nucleotide sequence: TGTGCCAGCAGTCTCACTCCGTCGGCGCCCCAGCGTTTT. The chain combines TRBV28 with TRBJ1-5, with no clear D. Germline values: CDR1 MDHEN, CDR2 SYDVKM. This CDR3 region has 13 residues. Drawing the rest from reference TRBV28 and TRBJ1-5, the complete variable domain is DVKVTQSSRYLVKRTGEKVFLECVQDMDHENMFWYRQDPGLGLRLIYFSYDVKMKEKGDIPEGYSVSREKKERFSLILESASTNQTSMYLCASSLTPSAPQRFGDGTRLSIL.

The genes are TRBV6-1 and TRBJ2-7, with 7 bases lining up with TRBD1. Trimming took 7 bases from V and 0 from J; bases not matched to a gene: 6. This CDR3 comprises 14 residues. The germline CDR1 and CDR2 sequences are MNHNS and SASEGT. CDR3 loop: CASIGTASSYEQYF. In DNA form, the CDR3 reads TGTGCCAGCATAGGGACAGCCAGCTCCTACGAGCAGTACTTC.

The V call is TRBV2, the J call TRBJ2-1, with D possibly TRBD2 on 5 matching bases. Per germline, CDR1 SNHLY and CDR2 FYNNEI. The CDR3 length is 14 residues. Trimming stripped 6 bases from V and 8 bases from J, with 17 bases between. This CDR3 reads CASSPAAGFHEQFF. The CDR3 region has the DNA TGTGCCAGCAGCCCTGCTGCGGGTTTCCATGAGCAGTTCTTC.

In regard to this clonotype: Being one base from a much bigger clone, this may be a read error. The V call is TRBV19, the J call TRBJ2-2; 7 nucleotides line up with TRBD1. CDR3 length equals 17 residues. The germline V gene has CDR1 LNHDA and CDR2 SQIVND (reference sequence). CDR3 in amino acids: CASSTYKRQGDSGKLFF. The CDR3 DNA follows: TGTGCCAGTAGTACCTACAAGAGACAGGGTGACTCCGGGAAGCTGTTTTTT.

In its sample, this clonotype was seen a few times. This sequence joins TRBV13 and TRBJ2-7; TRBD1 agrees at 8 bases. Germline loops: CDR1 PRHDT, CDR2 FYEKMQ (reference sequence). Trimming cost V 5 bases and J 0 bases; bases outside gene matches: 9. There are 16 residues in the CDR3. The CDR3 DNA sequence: TGTGCCAGCAGCACCGGACAGGGCCCGAGCTCCTACGAGCAGTACTTC. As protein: CASSTGQGPSSYEQYF.

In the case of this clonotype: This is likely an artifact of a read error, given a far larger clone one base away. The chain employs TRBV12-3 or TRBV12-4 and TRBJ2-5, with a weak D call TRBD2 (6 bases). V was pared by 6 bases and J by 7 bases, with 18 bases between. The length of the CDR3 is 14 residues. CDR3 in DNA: TGTGCCAGCAGCCGATCGGGGGTCATCGGGACCCAGTACTTC. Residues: CASSRSGVIGTQYF.

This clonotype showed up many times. The CDR3 coding sequence is TGTGCCATCAGTGGAGCTAGCGGTAACACCGGGGAGCTGTTTTTT. Residues: CAISGASGNTGELFF. V gene TRBV10-3 combines with J gene TRBJ2-2; 7 nucleotides align to TRBD2. The CDR3 is 15 residues long. Germline V CDR1 and CDR2: ENHRY, SYGVKD. The V segment lost 4 bases and the J segment 2 bases; nucleotides outside the gene matches: 4.

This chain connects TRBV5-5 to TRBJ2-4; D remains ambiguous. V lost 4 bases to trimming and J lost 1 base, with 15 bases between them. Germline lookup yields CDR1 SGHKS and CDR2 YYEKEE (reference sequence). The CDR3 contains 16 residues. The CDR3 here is CASSLDMGTAKNIQYF. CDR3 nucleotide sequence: TGTGCCAGCAGCCTAGACATGGGTACGGCCAAAAACATTCAGTACTTC. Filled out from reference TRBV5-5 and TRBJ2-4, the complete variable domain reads DAGVTQSPTHLIKTRGQQVTLRCSPISGHKSVSWYQQVLGQGPQFIFQYYEKEERGRGNFPDRFSARQFPNYSSELNVNALLLGDSALYLCASSLDMGTAKNIQYFGAGTRLSVL.

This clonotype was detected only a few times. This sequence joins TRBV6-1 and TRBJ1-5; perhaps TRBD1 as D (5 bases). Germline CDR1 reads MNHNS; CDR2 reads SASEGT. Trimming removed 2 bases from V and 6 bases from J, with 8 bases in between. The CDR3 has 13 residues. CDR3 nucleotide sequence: TGTGCCAGCAGTGAACAGGGATCTCAGCCCCAGCATTTT. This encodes CASSEQGSQPQHF.

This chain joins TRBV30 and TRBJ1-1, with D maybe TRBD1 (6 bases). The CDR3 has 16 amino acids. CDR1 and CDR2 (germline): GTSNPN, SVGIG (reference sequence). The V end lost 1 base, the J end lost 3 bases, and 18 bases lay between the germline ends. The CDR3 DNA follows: TGTGCCTGGAGTGACAGGGAGGGGATAACGGACACTGAAGCTTTCTTT. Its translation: CAWSDREGITDTEAFF.

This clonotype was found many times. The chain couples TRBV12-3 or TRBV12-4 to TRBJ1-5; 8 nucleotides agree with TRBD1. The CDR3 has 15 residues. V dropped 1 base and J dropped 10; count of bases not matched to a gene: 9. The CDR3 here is CASSLVTGGPLPQHF. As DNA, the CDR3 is TGTGCCAGCAGTTTAGTAACAGGGGGGCCCCTCCCCCAGCATTTT.

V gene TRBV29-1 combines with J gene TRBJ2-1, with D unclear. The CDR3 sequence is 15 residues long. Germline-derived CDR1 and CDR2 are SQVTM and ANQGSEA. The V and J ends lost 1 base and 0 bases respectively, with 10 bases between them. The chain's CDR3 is CSVEGELSSYNEQFF. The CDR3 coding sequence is TGCAGCGTTGAAGGTGAGCTAAGCTCCTACAATGAGCAGTTCTTC.

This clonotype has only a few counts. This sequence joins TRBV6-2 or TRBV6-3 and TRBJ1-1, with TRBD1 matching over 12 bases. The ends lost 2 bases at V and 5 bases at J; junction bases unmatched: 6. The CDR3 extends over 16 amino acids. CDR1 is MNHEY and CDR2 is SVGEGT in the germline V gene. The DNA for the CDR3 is TGTGCCAGCAGTTACCTAGGGACAGGGGGCGGGACTGAAGCTTTCTTT. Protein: CASSYLGTGGGTEAFF.

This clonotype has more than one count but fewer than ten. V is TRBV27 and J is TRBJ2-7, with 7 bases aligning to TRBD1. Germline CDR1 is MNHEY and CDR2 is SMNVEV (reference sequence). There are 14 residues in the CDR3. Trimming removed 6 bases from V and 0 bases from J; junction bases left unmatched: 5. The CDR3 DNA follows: TGTGCCAGCAGGCTACAGGGGTTCTCCTACGAGCAGTACTTC. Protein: CASRLQGFSYEQYF.

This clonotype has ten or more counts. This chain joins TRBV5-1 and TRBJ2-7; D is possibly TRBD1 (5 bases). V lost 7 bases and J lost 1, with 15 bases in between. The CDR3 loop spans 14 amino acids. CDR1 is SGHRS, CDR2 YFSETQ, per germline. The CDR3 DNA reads TGCGCCAGCGACCGTTCAGGGAATTCCTACGAGCAGTACTTC. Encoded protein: CASDRSGNSYEQYF.

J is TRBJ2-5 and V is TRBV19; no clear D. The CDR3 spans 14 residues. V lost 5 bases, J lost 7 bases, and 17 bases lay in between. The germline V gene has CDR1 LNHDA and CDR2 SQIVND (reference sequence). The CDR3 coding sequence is TGTGCCAGTAGTCCCCCCGTGTTAGCTGGGACCCAGTACTTC. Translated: CASSPPVLAGTQYF.